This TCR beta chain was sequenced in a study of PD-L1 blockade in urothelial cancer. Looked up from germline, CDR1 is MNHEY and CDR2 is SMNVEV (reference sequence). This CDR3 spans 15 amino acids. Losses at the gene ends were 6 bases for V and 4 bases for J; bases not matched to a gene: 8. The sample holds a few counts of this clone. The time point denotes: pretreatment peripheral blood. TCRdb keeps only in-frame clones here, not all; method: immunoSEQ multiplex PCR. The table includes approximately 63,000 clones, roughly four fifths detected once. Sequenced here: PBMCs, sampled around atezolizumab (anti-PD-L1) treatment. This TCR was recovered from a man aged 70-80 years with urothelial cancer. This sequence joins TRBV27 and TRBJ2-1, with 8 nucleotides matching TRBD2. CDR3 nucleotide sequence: TGTGCCAGCAGCTGGGGACTAGAACCTTACAATGAGCAGTTCTTC. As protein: CASSWGLEPYNEQFF.